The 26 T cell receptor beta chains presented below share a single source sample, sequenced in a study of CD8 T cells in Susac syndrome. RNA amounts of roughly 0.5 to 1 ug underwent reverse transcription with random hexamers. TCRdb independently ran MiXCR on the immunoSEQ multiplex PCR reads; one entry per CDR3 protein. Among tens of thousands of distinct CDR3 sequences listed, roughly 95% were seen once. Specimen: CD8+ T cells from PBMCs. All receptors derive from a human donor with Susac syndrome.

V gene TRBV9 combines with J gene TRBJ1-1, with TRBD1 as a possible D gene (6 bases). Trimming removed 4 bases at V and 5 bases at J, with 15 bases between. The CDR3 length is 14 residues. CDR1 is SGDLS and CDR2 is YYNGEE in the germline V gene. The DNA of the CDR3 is TGTGCCAGCAGCCATTTGCAGGGGCTGACTGAAGCTTTCTTT. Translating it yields CASSHLQGLTEAFF.

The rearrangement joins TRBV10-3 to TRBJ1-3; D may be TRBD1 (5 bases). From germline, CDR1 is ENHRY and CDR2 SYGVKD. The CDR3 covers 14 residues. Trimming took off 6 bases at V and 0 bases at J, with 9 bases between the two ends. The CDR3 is CAISTGGSGNTIYF. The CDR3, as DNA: TGTGCCATCAGCACGGGGGGCTCTGGAAACACCATATATTTT.

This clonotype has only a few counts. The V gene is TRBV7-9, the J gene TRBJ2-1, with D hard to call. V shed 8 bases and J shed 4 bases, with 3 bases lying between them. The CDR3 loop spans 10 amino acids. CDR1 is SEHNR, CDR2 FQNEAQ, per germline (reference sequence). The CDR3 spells CASGYNEQFF. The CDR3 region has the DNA TGTGCCAGCGGTTACAATGAGCAGTTCTTC.

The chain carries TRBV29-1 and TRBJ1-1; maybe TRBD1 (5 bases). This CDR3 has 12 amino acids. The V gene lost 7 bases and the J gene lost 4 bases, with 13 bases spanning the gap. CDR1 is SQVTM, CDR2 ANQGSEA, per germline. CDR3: CSAWDEGTEAFF. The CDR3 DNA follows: TGCAGCGCCTGGGACGAGGGCACTGAAGCTTTCTTT. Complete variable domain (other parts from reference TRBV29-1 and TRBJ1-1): SAVISQKPSRDICQRGTSLTIQCQVDSQVTMMFWYRQQPGQSLTLIATANQGSEATYESGFVIDKFPISRPNLTFSTLTVSNMSPEDSSIYLCSAWDEGTEAFFGQGTRLTVV.

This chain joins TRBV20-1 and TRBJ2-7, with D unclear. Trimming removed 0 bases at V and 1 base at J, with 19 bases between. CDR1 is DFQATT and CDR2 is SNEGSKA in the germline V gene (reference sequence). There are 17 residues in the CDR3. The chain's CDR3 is CSARDRMVSWYSYEQYF. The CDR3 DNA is TGCAGTGCTAGAGATCGGATGGTTAGCTGGTATTCCTACGAGCAGTACTTC.

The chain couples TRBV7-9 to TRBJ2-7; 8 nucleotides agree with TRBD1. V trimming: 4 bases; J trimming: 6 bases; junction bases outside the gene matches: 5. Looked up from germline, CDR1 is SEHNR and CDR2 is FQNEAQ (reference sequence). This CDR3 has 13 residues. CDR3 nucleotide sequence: TGTGCCAGCAGCTCGGACAGGGTGCGCGAGCAGTACTTC. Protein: CASSSDRVREQYF.

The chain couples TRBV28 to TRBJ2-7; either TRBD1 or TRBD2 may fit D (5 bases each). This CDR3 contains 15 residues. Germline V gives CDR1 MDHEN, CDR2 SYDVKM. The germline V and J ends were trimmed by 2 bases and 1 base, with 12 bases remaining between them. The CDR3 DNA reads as TGTGCCAGCAGTTTAAGGTGGGACCGATCCTACGAGCAGTACTTC. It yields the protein CASSLRWDRSYEQYF.

DNA of the CDR3: TGCAGCGTTGAAGTTCGGGAAAACATTCAGTACTTC. Its translation: CSVEVRENIQYF. The rearrangement uses TRBV29-1 and TRBJ2-4; D not resolved. Trimming pared 1 base from V and 5 bases from J, leaving 6 bases between. CDR1 and CDR2 (germline): SQVTM, ANQGSEA. This CDR3 has 12 residues. Looking up the rest from reference TRBV29-1 and TRBJ2-4 gives the full variable domain: SAVISQKPSRDICQRGTSLTIQCQVDSQVTMMFWYRQQPGQSLTLIATANQGSEATYESGFVIDKFPISRPNLTFSTLTVSNMSPEDSSIYLCSVEVRENIQYFGAGTRLSVL.

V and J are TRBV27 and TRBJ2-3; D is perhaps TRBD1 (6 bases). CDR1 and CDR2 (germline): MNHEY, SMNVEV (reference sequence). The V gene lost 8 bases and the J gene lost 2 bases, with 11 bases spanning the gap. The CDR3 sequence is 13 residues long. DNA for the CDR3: TGTGCCAGCTCTAACAGGGACACAGATACGCAGTATTTT. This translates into CASSNRDTDTQYF.

DNA for the CDR3: TGTGCCAGCAGCTTAGGACTAGCGGTTTACAATGAGCAGTTCTTC. Translation gives CASSLGLAVYNEQFF. The chain joins TRBV7-3 to TRBJ2-1; TRBD2 matches at 10 bases. This CDR3 spans 15 amino acids. Germline V lookup: CDR1 SGHTA, CDR2 FQGTGA. V was pared by 2 bases and J by 4 bases, with 2 bases of the junction left unmatched.

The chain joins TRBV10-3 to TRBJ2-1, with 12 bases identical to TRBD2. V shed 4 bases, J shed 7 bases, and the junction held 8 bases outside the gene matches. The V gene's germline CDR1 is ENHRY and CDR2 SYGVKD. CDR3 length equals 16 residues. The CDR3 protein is CAISGNPSGGANEQFF. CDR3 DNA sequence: TGTGCCATCAGTGGGAACCCTAGCGGGGGGGCAAATGAGCAGTTCTTC.

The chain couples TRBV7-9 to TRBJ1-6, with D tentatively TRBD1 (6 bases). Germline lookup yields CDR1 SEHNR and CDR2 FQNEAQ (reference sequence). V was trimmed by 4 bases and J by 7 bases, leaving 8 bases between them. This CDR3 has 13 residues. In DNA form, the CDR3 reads TGTGCCAGCAGCTCAGGACAGAATTCACCCCTCCACTTT. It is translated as CASSSGQNSPLHF.

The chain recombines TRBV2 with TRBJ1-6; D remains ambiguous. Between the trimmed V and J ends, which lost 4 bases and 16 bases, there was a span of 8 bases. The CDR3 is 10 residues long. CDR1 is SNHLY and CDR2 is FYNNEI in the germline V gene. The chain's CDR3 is CASSGQTLHF. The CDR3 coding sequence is TGTGCCAGCAGTGGTCAAACTCTCCACTTT.

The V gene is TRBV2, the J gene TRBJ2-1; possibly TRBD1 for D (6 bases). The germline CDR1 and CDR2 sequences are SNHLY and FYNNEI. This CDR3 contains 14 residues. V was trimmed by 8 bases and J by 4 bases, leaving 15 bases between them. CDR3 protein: CASGRRGVYNEQFF. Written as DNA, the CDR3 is TGTGCCAGCGGACGCAGGGGCGTTTACAATGAGCAGTTCTTC. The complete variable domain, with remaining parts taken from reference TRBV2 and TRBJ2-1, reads EPEVTQTPSHQVTQMGQEVILRCVPISNHLYFYWYRQILGQKVEFLVSFYNNEISEKSEIFDDQFSVERPDGSNFTLKIRSTKLEDSAMYFCASGRRGVYNEQFFGPGTRLTVL.

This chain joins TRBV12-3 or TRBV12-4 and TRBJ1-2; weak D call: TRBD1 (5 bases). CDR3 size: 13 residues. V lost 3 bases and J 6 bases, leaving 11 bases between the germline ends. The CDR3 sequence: CASSFGRADGYTF. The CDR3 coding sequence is TGTGCCAGCAGTTTTGGCAGGGCTGATGGCTACACCTTC.

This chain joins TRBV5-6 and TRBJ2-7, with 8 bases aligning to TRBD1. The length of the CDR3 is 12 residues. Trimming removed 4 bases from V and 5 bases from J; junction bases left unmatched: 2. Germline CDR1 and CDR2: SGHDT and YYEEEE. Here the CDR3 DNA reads TGTGCCAGCAGCCAGGGGGCCCACGAGCAGTACTTC. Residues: CASSQGAHEQYF.

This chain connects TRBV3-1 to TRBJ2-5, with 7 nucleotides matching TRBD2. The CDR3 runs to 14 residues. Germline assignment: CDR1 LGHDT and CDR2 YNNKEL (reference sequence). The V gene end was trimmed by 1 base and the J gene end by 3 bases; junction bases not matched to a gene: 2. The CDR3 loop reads CASSQGLAEETQYF. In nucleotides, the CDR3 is TGTGCCAGCAGCCAAGGTCTAGCGGAAGAGACCCAGTACTTC.

In DNA form, the CDR3 reads TGCGCCAGCAGCCCAGGACAGGGGGCTAGTGATGGCTACACCTTC. Its translation is CASSPGQGASDGYTF. V usage is TRBV5-1 and J usage is TRBJ1-2, with 11 bases lining up with TRBD1. This CDR3 is built from 15 residues. Trimming removed 4 bases from V and 6 bases from J; junction bases left unmatched: 8. Germline V lookup: CDR1 SGHRS, CDR2 YFSETQ.

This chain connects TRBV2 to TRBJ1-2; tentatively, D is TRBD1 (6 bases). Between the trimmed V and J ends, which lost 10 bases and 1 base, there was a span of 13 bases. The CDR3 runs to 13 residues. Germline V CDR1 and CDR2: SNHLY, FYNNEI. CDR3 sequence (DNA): TGTGCCATCGTGGACAGCAGTAACTATGGCTACACCTTC. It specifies CAIVDSSNYGYTF.

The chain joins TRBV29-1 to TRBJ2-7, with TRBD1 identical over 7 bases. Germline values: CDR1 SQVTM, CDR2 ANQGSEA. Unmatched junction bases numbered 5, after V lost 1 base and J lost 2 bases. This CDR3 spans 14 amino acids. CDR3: CSVEVRDRPYEQYF. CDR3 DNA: TGCAGCGTTGAAGTCCGGGACAGACCCTACGAGCAGTACTTC.

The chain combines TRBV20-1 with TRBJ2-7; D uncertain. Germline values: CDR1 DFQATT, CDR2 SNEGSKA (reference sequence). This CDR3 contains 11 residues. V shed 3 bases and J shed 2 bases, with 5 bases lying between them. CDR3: CSASPTYEQYF. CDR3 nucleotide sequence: TGCAGTGCTAGCCCCACCTACGAGCAGTACTTC.

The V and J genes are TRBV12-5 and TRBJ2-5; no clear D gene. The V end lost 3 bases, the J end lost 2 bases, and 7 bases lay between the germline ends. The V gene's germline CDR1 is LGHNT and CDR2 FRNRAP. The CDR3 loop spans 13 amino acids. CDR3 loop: CASGFGFQETQYF. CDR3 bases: TGTGCTAGTGGTTTCGGGTTTCAAGAGACCCAGTACTTC.

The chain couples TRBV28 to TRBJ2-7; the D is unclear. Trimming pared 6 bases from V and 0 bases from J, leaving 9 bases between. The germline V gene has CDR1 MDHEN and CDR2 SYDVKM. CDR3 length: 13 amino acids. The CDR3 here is CASRDDGSYEQYF. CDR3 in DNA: TGTGCCAGCAGGGACGACGGCTCCTACGAGCAGTACTTC. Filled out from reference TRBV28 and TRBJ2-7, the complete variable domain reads DVKVTQSSRYLVKRTGEKVFLECVQDMDHENMFWYRQDPGLGLRLIYFSYDVKMKEKGDIPEGYSVSREKKERFSLILESASTNQTSMYLCASRDDGSYEQYFGPGTRLTVT.

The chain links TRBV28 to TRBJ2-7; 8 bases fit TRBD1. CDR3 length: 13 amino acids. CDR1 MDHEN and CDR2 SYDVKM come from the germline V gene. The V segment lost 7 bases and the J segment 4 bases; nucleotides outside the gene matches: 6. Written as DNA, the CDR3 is TGTGCCAGCACTGAGACAGGGGCTTACGAGCAGTACTTC. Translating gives CASTETGAYEQYF.

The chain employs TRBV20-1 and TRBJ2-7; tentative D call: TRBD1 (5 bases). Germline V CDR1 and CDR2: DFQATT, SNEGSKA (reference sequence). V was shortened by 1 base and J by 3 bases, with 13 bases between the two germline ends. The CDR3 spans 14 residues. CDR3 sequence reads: CSARGAGMGYEQYF. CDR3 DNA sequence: TGCAGTGCTAGAGGCGCAGGGATGGGCTACGAGCAGTACTTC.

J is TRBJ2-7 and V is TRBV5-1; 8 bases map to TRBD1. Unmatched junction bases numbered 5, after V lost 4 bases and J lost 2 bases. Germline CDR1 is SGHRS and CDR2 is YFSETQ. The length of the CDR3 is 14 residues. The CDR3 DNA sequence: TGCGCCAGCAGCGGAGAGGACAGGGCCTACGAGCAGTACTTC. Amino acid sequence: CASSGEDRAYEQYF.